These 9 T cell receptor beta chains originate from one sample sequenced in a study of shared clonotypes between healthy human individuals. Generated by immunoSEQ multiplex PCR, the TCRdb table keeps only in-frame clones and is missing some. The sample yields over a million clones, roughly 96% seen once. Material for sequencing was naive CD4+ T cells sorted from blood. Subset of the sample: CD45RA+ positively selected. These receptors all stem from a man aged 25-40 years in good health.

The chain is built from TRBV4-1 and TRBJ2-7, with 9 bases aligning to TRBD2. There are 15 residues in the CDR3. The ends lost 3 bases at V and 3 bases at J; junction bases unmatched: 6. The germline V gene has CDR1 MGHRA and CDR2 YSYEKL. The CDR3 reads CASSQGTSRLYEQYF. The CDR3 DNA sequence: TGCGCCAGCAGCCAGGGGACTAGCAGACTCTACGAGCAGTACTTC.

The chain combines TRBV19 with TRBJ1-1, with 10 positions matching TRBD1. The CDR3 has 16 amino acids. Per germline, CDR1 LNHDA and CDR2 SQIVND (reference sequence). The ends lost 4 bases at V and 4 bases at J; junction bases unmatched: 9. As DNA, the CDR3 is TGTGCCAGTAGTAGCCGGACAGGGGGAGGGAGCACTGAAGCTTTCTTT. The encoded protein is CASSSRTGGGSTEAFF. Full variable domain (missing parts from reference TRBV19 and TRBJ1-1): DGGITQSPKYLFRKEGQNVTLSCEQNLNHDAMYWYRQDPGQGLRLIYYSQIVNDFQKGDIAEGYSVSREKKESFPLTVTSAQKNPTAFYLCASSSRTGGGSTEAFFGQGTRLTVV.

The chain combines TRBV29-1 with TRBJ2-1; D not certain. The germline V gene has CDR1 SQVTM and CDR2 ANQGSEA. The CDR3 consists of 14 residues. Trimming removed 4 bases at V and 2 bases at J, with 12 bases between. This chain's CDR3 is CSVVRWAAYNEQFF. Here the CDR3 DNA reads TGCAGCGTTGTTCGGTGGGCGGCCTACAATGAGCAGTTCTTC.

The chain links TRBV2 to TRBJ2-1; D ambiguous. V was trimmed by 0 bases and J by 8 bases, leaving 14 bases between them. The germline CDR1 and CDR2 sequences are SNHLY and FYNNEI. The CDR3 has 15 amino acids. CDR3 coding DNA: TGTGCCAGCAGTGAAGCAACTCGGAACGCGGATGAGCAGTTCTTC. This gives the protein CASSEATRNADEQFF.

The chain uses TRBV19 and TRBJ2-2, with 8 bases lining up with TRBD2. Losses at the gene ends were 2 bases for V and 2 bases for J; bases not matched to a gene: 4. The CDR3 length is 16 residues. Germline CDR1 and CDR2: LNHDA and SQIVND (reference sequence). DNA of the CDR3: TGTGCCAGTAGTATACAGCTAGCGGGTAACACCGGGGAGCTGTTTTTT. Amino acid sequence: CASSIQLAGNTGELFF. The full variable domain, in which reference TRBV19 and TRBJ2-2 provide the parts outside the CDR3, is DGGITQSPKYLFRKEGQNVTLSCEQNLNHDAMYWYRQDPGQGLRLIYYSQIVNDFQKGDIAEGYSVSREKKESFPLTVTSAQKNPTAFYLCASSIQLAGNTGELFFGEGSRLTVL.

The chain is built from TRBV7-2 and TRBJ1-3; 8 bases line up with TRBD1. Germline lookup yields CDR1 SGHTA and CDR2 FQGNSA. V lost 3 bases, J lost 2 bases, and 0 bases stayed unmatched. This CDR3 comprises 14 residues. CDR3 sequence: CASSLTGAGNTIYF. The CDR3 DNA is TGTGCCAGCAGCTTGACAGGGGCTGGAAACACCATATATTTT.

This clone has a single count. The chain combines TRBV6-6 with TRBJ2-7; 11 bases are shared with TRBD1. CDR3 length: 16 amino acids. The V segment lost 6 bases and the J segment 2 bases; nucleotides outside the gene matches: 9. The germline V gene encodes CDR1 MNHNY and CDR2 SVGAGI (reference sequence). CDR3 DNA: TGTGCCAGCAGGGGCCCGGGACAGGGGGGAGCCTACGAGCAGTACTTC. Translated, it gives CASRGPGQGGAYEQYF.

On this clone itself: Other nucleotide sequences in the sample specify the same CDR3. The rearrangement links TRBV18 to TRBJ2-7; 10 nucleotides agree with TRBD1. Germline loops: CDR1 KGHSH, CDR2 LQKENI. J was trimmed by 5 bases and V by 3 bases; bases with no gene match: 4. This CDR3 contains 14 residues. The CDR3 reads CASSPRQGADEQYF. In DNA, the CDR3 is TGTGCCAGCTCACCCCGACAGGGGGCCGACGAGCAGTACTTC.

V and J are TRBV28 and TRBJ2-7; TRBD1 matches at 8 bases. CDR1 is MDHEN and CDR2 is SYDVKM in the germline V gene. The CDR3 totals 14 residues. Unmatched junction bases numbered 8, after V lost 5 bases and J lost 5 bases. The CDR3 protein is CASSHRQGIHEQYF. DNA for the CDR3: TGTGCCAGCAGTCACCGACAGGGGATCCACGAGCAGTACTTC.